This TCR beta chain derives from a study of Ad26.COV2.S vaccination and SARS-CoV-2 variants. Noted treatment: around 19 received Ad26.COV2.S at low or high dose, single or two shots; roughly five received placebo; per-sample allocation not given. Sampling took place 63 days after the first vaccine or placebo injection. The method was immunoSEQ multiplex PCR; TCRdb's version includes in-frame clones alone and lacks a portion of them. The sample contains 350,000 to 450,000 clones, more than 75% of which appear only once. V was clipped by 5 bases and J by 4 bases; unmatched bases: 7. Germline values: CDR1 SGHRS, CDR2 YFSETQ. This CDR3 has 15 residues.

This clonotype was sampled from a person aged 18-60 years who received the Ad26.COV2.S COVID-19 vaccine or a placebo. Here the sequenced sample was peripheral blood, taken in a trial of Ad26.COV2.S vaccine versus placebo. V usage is TRBV5-1 and J usage is TRBJ1-5, with 9 bases lining up with TRBD1. The CDR3 reads CASRLTGTGNQPQHF. The DNA of the CDR3 is TGCGCCAGCAGATTGACCGGGACAGGGAATCAGCCCCAGCATTTT.